This T cell receptor beta chain was captured in a study of blood T cell repertoires in COVID-19. For the study at large: Sources were T cells, B-cell-depleted T cells, or PBMCs; the material itself was cDNA or gDNA.

Sequenced by immunoSEQ multiplex PCR; TCRdb stores in-frame clones only, minus some. The sample has around 70,000 clones, around nine tenths seen once. CDR3 length: 14 residues. CDR1 and CDR2 from the germline V gene are MDHEN and SYDVKM. J lost 7 bases, V lost 6 bases, and 9 bases had no gene match. The source of this sequence is a man between 50 and 59 years old with acute or convalescent COVID-19. This rearrangement joins TRBV28 to TRBJ1-2; TRBD1 aligns across 9 bases. Sequences were obtained from peripheral blood. CDR3 protein: CASSAGDRAGGYTF. CDR3 sequence (DNA): TGTGCCAGCAGCGCTGGGGACAGGGCGGGTGGCTACACCTTC.